One sample yielded the 16 T cell receptor beta chains listed below, sequenced in a study of T cell changes during pregnancy in multiple sclerosis. TCRdb's table, derived via immunoSEQ multiplex PCR, lists solely in-frame clones and lacks some. The table shows 45,000 to 70,000 clones, with about 90% occurring only once. The sample here was CD4+ T cells from peripheral blood mononuclear cells, taken after pregnancy. These receptors all come from a female donor in good health, enrolled as a control in a pregnancy study.

This clone was seen only once. The V and J genes are TRBV5-1 and TRBJ1-1; 10 positions match TRBD1. CDR3 length equals 17 residues. Per the germline V gene, CDR1 is SGHRS and CDR2 is YFSETQ. V shed 3 bases, J shed 4 bases, and the junction held 12 bases outside the gene matches. CDR3 coding DNA: TGCGCCAGCAGCTCAAACGCCGGGACAGGGGCGGGCACTGAAGCTTTCTTT. This sequence encodes CASSSNAGTGAGTEAFF.

The rearrangement uses TRBV19 and TRBJ1-1; possible D gene TRBD1, 6 bases. CDR3 length: 14 amino acids. From germline, CDR1 is LNHDA and CDR2 SQIVND (reference sequence). Trimming removed 6 bases from V and 3 bases from J, with 14 bases in between. The CDR3 loop is CASRHRVRDTEAFF. CDR3 sequence (DNA): TGTGCCAGTAGGCACAGGGTACGGGACACTGAAGCTTTCTTT.

The rearrangement uses TRBV7-2 and TRBJ1-5; 8 nucleotides agree with TRBD1. This CDR3 spans 15 amino acids. Trimming at V came to 5 bases and at J to 7 bases, leaving 10 bases not matched to a gene. Germline V CDR1 and CDR2: SGHTA, FQGNSA. The CDR3 region has the DNA TGTGCCAGCAGCAAGACAGGGGCAACGGGCCAGCCCCAGCATTTT. Protein: CASSKTGATGQPQHF.

J is TRBJ2-1 and V is TRBV21-1; the D segment call TRBD2 is taken from the table without a DNA check. TRBV21-1 is given as a pseudogene. This CDR3 spans 12 amino acids. CDR3 bases: TGTGCCAGCACCACCCAGCAGCGAGGTGGGTTCTTC. As protein: CASTTQQRGGFF.

This sequence joins TRBV4-3 and TRBJ2-7; 8 nucleotides match TRBD2. The V gene end was trimmed by 1 base and the J gene end by 7 bases; junction bases not matched to a gene: 12. Germline CDR1 reads LGHNA; CDR2 reads YSLEER. The CDR3 has 16 amino acids. The CDR3 is CASSQARGGAKGEQYF. In DNA, the CDR3 is TGCGCCAGCAGCCAAGCTCGGGGGGGCGCCAAGGGAGAGCAGTACTTC.

A few counts support this clone. The chain links TRBV27 to TRBJ1-2; tentative D call: TRBD1 (6 bases). Between the trimmed V and J ends, which lost 3 bases and 2 bases, there was a span of 13 bases. Germline lookup yields CDR1 MNHEY and CDR2 SMNVEV (reference sequence). The CDR3 length is 15 residues. CDR3 sequence (DNA): TGTGCCAGCAGTTTCGGCCGCACAGGGAACTATGGCTACACCTTC. It encodes CASSFGRTGNYGYTF.

V usage is TRBV18 and J usage is TRBJ1-1; 8 positions match TRBD1. Per germline, CDR1 KGHSH and CDR2 LQKENI. J gave up 3 bases and V 2 bases, and 5 bases lay outside the gene matches. CDR3 length: 15 residues. CDR3 sequence reads: CASSPLQGGDTEAFF. The CDR3 DNA reads as TGTGCCAGCTCACCATTACAGGGGGGAGACACTGAAGCTTTCTTT.

This clone came up once. In DNA form, the CDR3 reads TGTGCCAGTAGTATAGGCAGGGGGCCTTTCAATGAGCAGTTCTTC. Translation gives CASSIGRGPFNEQFF. This chain links TRBV19 with TRBJ2-1; 8 bases line up with TRBD1. CDR1 and CDR2 (germline): LNHDA, SQIVND (reference sequence). The junction had 5 bases not matched to a gene; V was cut back by 1 base and J by 6 bases. There are 15 residues in the CDR3.

This sequence joins TRBV19 and TRBJ1-5; a possible D gene is TRBD1 (5 bases). The V end lost 4 bases, the J end lost 4 bases, and 14 bases lay between the germline ends. CDR1 is LNHDA and CDR2 is SQIVND in the germline V gene (reference sequence). The CDR3 spans 15 residues. The CDR3 sequence is CASSKPGGGNQPQHF. The DNA for the CDR3 is TGTGCCAGTAGTAAGCCCGGGGGGGGAAATCAGCCCCAGCATTTT. Based on the CDR3 plus reference TRBV19 and TRBJ1-5, the full variable domain is DGGITQSPKYLFRKEGQNVTLSCEQNLNHDAMYWYRQDPGQGLRLIYYSQIVNDFQKGDIAEGYSVSREKKESFPLTVTSAQKNPTAFYLCASSKPGGGNQPQHFGDGTRLSIL.

This clone was found a few times. The J gene is TRBJ2-7, the V gene TRBV6-1, with TRBD2 matching 8 bases. V lost 1 base to trimming and J lost 6 bases; unmatched junction nucleotides: 11. Looked up from germline, CDR1 is MNHNS and CDR2 is SASEGT. This CDR3 contains 16 residues. In DNA, the CDR3 is TGTGCCAGCAGTGAAGAAGCGTGGCGGGGGGCGCTCGAGCAGTACTTC. This encodes CASSEEAWRGALEQYF.

This rearrangement joins TRBV13 to TRBJ1-5; 7 bases are a match to TRBD1. There are 16 residues in the CDR3. V trimming: 3 bases; J trimming: 2 bases; junction bases outside the gene matches: 7. The germline V gene encodes CDR1 PRHDT and CDR2 FYEKMQ (reference sequence). For the CDR3, the DNA is TGTGCCAGCAGCTTTAAAGGGGGCGCGGGCAATCAGCCCCAGCATTTT. Amino acids: CASSFKGGAGNQPQHF.

The chain carries TRBV4-3 and TRBJ2-7; tentatively, D is TRBD1 (5 bases). The V and J ends lost 0 bases and 1 base respectively, with 10 bases between them. Germline CDR1 reads LGHNA; CDR2 reads YSLEER. CDR3 length: 15 residues. The CDR3 is CASSQDARASYEQYF. CDR3 sequence (DNA): TGCGCCAGCAGCCAAGATGCCAGGGCGTCCTACGAGCAGTACTTC.

This clone was detected only once. The rearrangement joins TRBV4-2 to TRBJ1-3; a weak D match, TRBD1 (5 bases). Germline CDR1 is LGHNA and CDR2 is YNFKEQ. The V end lost 1 base, the J end lost 8 bases, and 9 bases lay between the germline ends. The length of the CDR3 is 13 residues. For the CDR3, the DNA is TGTGCCAGCAGCCAAGGCCGCAGGGACACCATATATTTT. Translating it yields CASSQGRRDTIYF.

The V and J genes are TRBV2 and TRBJ2-2; 10 nucleotides agree with TRBD2. Germline V gene data show CDR1 as SNHLY and CDR2 as FYNNEI. Germline trimming cut 7 bases from V and 1 base from J; bases unmatched to any gene: 3. The CDR3 has 15 residues. The DNA of the CDR3 is TGTGCCAGCAAGGAGCGGGGGGGGAACACCGGGGAGCTGTTTTTT. Translating it yields CASKERGGNTGELFF.

The V call is TRBV15, the J call TRBJ1-5; weak D call: TRBD1 (5 bases). This CDR3 is built from 11 residues. V gave up 3 bases and J gave up 9 bases, with 6 bases separating them. Germline loops: CDR1 LNHNV, CDR2 YYDKDF (reference sequence). The CDR3 DNA reads TGTGCCACCAGCAGGGGGGGGCCCCAGCATTTT. Its protein product is CATSRGGPQHF.

The chain has TRBV29-1 and TRBJ1-2; 8 positions match TRBD1. The CDR3 is 12 residues long. V lost 7 bases and J lost 2; bases outside the gene matches: 3. CDR1 is SQVTM, CDR2 ANQGSEA, per germline. DNA of the CDR3: TGCAGCGCTTGGACAGGGAACTATGGCTACACCTTC. Translating gives CSAWTGNYGYTF.